The subject of this entry is one T cell receptor beta chain. The antigen is unknown. Germline loops: CDR1 LNHDA, CDR2 SQIVND (reference sequence). The CDR3 runs to 13 residues. V lost 7 bases, J lost 4 bases, and 11 bases lay in between. Assays covered about 10^5 TCR templates per sample. Data came from immunoSEQ multiplex PCR; TCRdb stores just in-frame clones and leaves some out. The sample contains about 82,000 clones, 87% of which appear only once. This sample was taken from a study of siplizumab effects on memory and regulatory T cells. Study-wide results and limits: Naive T cells appeared more varied than memory cells and looked like key alloresponse contributors. An assignable naive or memory phenotype was lacking in roughly 75-96% of proliferating CD4+ or CD8+ clones.

The sequenced sample consisted of Tregs sorted from blood. This receptor was obtained from a human donor in good health. The chain has TRBV19 and TRBJ1-5; the D gene is possibly TRBD1 (6 bases). The CDR3 reads CASMDRGNQPQHF. The CDR3 DNA is TGTGCCAGTATGGACAGAGGGAATCAGCCCCAGCATTTT.